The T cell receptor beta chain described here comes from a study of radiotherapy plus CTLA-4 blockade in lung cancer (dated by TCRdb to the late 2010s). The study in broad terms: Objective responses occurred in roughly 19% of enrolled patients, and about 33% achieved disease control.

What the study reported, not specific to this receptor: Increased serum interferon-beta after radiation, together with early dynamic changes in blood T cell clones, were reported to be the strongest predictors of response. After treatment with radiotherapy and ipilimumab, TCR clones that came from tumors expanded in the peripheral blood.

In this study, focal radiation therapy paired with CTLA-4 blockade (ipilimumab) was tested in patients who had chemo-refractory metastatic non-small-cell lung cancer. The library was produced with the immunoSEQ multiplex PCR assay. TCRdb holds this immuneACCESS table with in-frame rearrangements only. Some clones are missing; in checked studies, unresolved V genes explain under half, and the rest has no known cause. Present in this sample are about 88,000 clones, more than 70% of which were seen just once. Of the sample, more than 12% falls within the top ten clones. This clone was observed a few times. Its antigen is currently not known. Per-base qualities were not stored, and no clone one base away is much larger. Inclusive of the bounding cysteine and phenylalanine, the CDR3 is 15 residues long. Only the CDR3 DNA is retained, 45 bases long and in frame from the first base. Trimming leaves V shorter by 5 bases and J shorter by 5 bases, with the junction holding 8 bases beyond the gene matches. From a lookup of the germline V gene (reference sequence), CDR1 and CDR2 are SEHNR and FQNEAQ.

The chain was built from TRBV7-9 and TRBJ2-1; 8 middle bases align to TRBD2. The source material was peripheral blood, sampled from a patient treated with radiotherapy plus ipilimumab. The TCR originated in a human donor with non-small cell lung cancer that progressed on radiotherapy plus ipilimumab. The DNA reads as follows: TGTGCCAGCAGCCCTCGGGGGGGTTCCCACAATGAGCAGTTCTTC. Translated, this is CASSPRGGSHNEQFF.